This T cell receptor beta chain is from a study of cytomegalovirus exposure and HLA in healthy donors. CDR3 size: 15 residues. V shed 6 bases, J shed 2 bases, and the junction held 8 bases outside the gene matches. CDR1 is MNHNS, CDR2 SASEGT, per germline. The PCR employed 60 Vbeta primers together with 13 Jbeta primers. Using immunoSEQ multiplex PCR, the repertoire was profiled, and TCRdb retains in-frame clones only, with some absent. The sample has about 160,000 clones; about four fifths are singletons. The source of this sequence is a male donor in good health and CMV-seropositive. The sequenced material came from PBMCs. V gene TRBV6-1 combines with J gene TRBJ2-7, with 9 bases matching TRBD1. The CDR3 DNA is TGTGCCAGCAGGGGAAGGACAGGGGCCACCTACGAGCAGTACTTC. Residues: CASRGRTGATYEQYF.